Shown below are 23 T cell receptor beta chains from a single sample sequenced in a study of T cell responses to AZD1222 COVID-19 vaccine. The assay was immunoSEQ multiplex PCR, and TCRdb's table has in-frame clones only and misses some. The sample consists of roughly 150,000 clones, 90% to 95% of them appearing once. This specimen was peripheral blood, taken 28 days after the second AZD1222 dose. The receptors come from an adult who received the AZD1222 COVID-19 vaccine.

The chain couples TRBV18 to TRBJ1-2, with 7 bases identical to TRBD1. CDR3 size: 12 residues. Looked up from germline, CDR1 is KGHSH and CDR2 is LQKENI. V was clipped by 3 bases and J by 6 bases; unmatched bases: 1. The CDR3 loop reads CASSPGQDGYTF. In DNA form, the CDR3 reads TGTGCCAGCTCACCTGGACAGGATGGCTACACCTTC.

For this clone: Germline and junction disagree at one end, which may indicate a read error. This chain links TRBV29-1 with TRBJ1-1, with a possible D match to TRBD1 (5 bases). There are 13 residues in the CDR3. CDR1 and CDR2 (germline): SQVTM, ANQGSEA. As DNA, the CDR3 is TGCAGCGTCGAAGGGGACTTAAACACTGAAGCTTTCTTT. Encoded protein: CSVEGDLNTEAFF. The whole variable domain, filled in from reference TRBV29-1 and TRBJ1-1, reads SAVISQKPSRDICQRGTSLTIQCQVDSQVTMMFWYRQQPGQSLTLIATANQGSEATYESGFVIDKFPISRPNLTFSTLTVSNMSPEDSSIYLCSVEGDLNTEAFFGQGTRLTVV.

This clone was seen a few times. The chain has TRBV18 and TRBJ1-5; D ambiguous. The CDR3 runs 16 residues. The germline gives CDR1 KGHSH, CDR2 LQKENI. Trimming shortened V by 1 base and J by 3 bases, and 13 bases separated the two germline ends. This chain's CDR3 is CASSPLNTRYNQPQHF. CDR3 bases: TGTGCCAGCTCACCACTGAACACACGATACAATCAGCCCCAGCATTTT.

The genes are TRBV14 and TRBJ1-2; D gene uncertain. Germline V gene data show CDR1 as SGHDN and CDR2 as FVKESK. V lost 1 base and J 5 bases, leaving 11 bases between the germline ends. This CDR3 spans 14 amino acids. CDR3 DNA: TGTGCCAGCAGCCAAGTCGCAGGCCAATATGGCTACACCTTC. Amino acid sequence: CASSQVAGQYGYTF.

This clone was recorded only once. CDR3 protein: CASSGGTGHNEQFF. For the CDR3, the DNA is TGTGCCAGCAGTGGGGGGACAGGGCATAATGAGCAGTTCTTC. This chain uses TRBV9 with TRBJ2-1, with TRBD1 matching over 9 bases. The CDR3 has 14 amino acids. J was trimmed by 7 bases and V by 5 bases; bases with no gene match: 7. Germline V gene sequence: CDR1 SGDLS, CDR2 YYNGEE.

This chain connects TRBV5-1 to TRBJ1-2; D is unclear. This CDR3 is 15 amino acids long. Trimming pared 4 bases from V and 7 bases from J, leaving 20 bases between. Per the germline V gene, CDR1 is SGHRS and CDR2 is YFSETQ. CDR3 sequence (DNA): TGCGCCAGCAGCGTTGGGTTCCAGGCGGGCGGTGGCTACACCTTC. It is translated as CASSVGFQAGGGYTF. Filled out from reference TRBV5-1 and TRBJ1-2, the complete variable domain reads KAGVTQTPRYLIKTRGQQVTLSCSPISGHRSVSWYQQTPGQGLQFLFEYFSETQRNKGNFPGRFSGRQFSNSRSEMNVSTLELGDSALYLCASSVGFQAGGGYTFGSGTRLTVV.

CDR3 bases: TGTGCCACCAGTGCAGGGTCCGGGGAGCTGTTTTTT. Translation gives CATSAGSGELFF. The chain couples TRBV24-1 to TRBJ2-2; D possibly corresponds to TRBD1 (5 bases). From germline, CDR1 is KGHDR and CDR2 SFDVKD. The V gene lost 5 bases and the J gene lost 6 bases, with 6 bases spanning the gap. The CDR3 consists of 12 residues.

CDR3 nucleotide sequence: TGTGCCAGCAGCTCTAGCGGGAAGAAGTACTTC. Its translation is CASSSSGKKYF. The rearrangement uses TRBV7-9 and TRBJ2-7; 9 bases fit TRBD2. V lost 4 bases to trimming and J lost 11 bases; unmatched junction nucleotides: 3. Germline values: CDR1 SEHNR, CDR2 FQNEAQ (reference sequence). The CDR3 covers 11 residues.

This chain joins TRBV6-1 and TRBJ1-5, with D maybe TRBD1 (5 bases). V was pared by 2 bases and J by 0 bases, with 8 bases between. The CDR3 covers 15 residues. From germline, CDR1 is MNHNS and CDR2 SASEGT. CDR3 amino acids: CASSERGSSNQPQHF. The CDR3 region has the DNA TGTGCCAGCAGTGAAAGGGGCAGTAGCAATCAGCCCCAGCATTTT.

The V and J genes are TRBV5-1 and TRBJ2-7, with D uncertain. Trimming left V 2 bases short and J 3 bases short, with 6 bases between. CDR1 and CDR2 (germline): SGHRS, YFSETQ. The CDR3 runs to 12 residues. The CDR3 DNA reads as TGCGCCAGCAGCTTTGATATCTACGAGCAGTACTTC. It yields the protein CASSFDIYEQYF.

As to this clone: At one end, the junction sequence differs from germline, possibly due to a read error. For the CDR3, the DNA is TGTGCTAGCAGCTTGACTAGCGGTTTTGGGGGTGAGCAGTTCTTC. As protein: CASSLTSGFGGEQFF. The chain carries TRBV7-7 and TRBJ2-1; 9 bases agree with TRBD2. The CDR3 loop spans 15 amino acids. In germline, CDR1 is SSHAT, CDR2 FNYEAQ (reference sequence).

The V call is TRBV11-2, the J call TRBJ1-1, with 7 positions matching TRBD1. Germline V gene data show CDR1 as SGHAT and CDR2 as FQNNGV. Unmatched junction bases numbered 10, after V lost 5 bases and J lost 10 bases. This CDR3 spans 13 amino acids. DNA of the CDR3: TGTGCCAGCAGCCAACAGGGGCCATACCCAGCTTTCTTT. Its translation is CASSQQGPYPAFF.

The chain links TRBV18 to TRBJ1-2; D remains ambiguous. Germline V lookup: CDR1 KGHSH, CDR2 LQKENI. Trimming stripped 6 bases from V and 2 bases from J, with 7 bases between. This CDR3 is built from 12 residues. CDR3 sequence reads: CASSLRNYGYTF. DNA for the CDR3: TGTGCCAGCTCCCTTAGGAACTATGGCTACACCTTC.

The gene calls are TRBV28 and TRBJ2-3; perhaps D is TRBD1 or TRBD2 (6 bases each). The CDR3 has 16 amino acids. Germline V CDR1 and CDR2: MDHEN, SYDVKM. V was shortened by 3 bases and J by 1 base, with 14 bases between the two germline ends. CDR3 bases: TGTGCCAGCAGTTTGTCCGGGGGCTTCGGCACAGATACGCAGTATTTT. The encoded protein is CASSLSGGFGTDTQYF.

The chain has TRBV5-1 and TRBJ2-6, with TRBD2 identical over 13 bases. The J segment lost 2 bases and the V segment lost 2 bases, leaving 4 bases of the junction unmatched. The CDR3 spans 18 residues. CDR1 and CDR2 (germline): SGHRS, YFSETQ. CDR3 amino acids: CASSFGTSGIPGANVLTF. The CDR3 DNA reads TGCGCCAGCAGCTTCGGGACTAGCGGGATTCCTGGGGCCAACGTCCTGACTTTC.

V usage is TRBV18 and J usage is TRBJ1-2, with a tentative D call TRBD1 (6 bases). Between the trimmed V and J ends, which lost 5 bases and 3 bases, there was a span of 13 bases. The CDR3 sequence is 14 residues long. Germline values: CDR1 KGHSH, CDR2 LQKENI. CDR3 amino acids: CASSSSGVDYGYTF. The CDR3 nucleotides are TGTGCCAGCTCATCCTCAGGGGTGGACTATGGCTACACCTTC. Drawing the rest from reference TRBV18 and TRBJ1-2, the complete variable domain is NAGVMQNPRHLVRRRGQEARLRCSPMKGHSHVYWYRQLPEEGLKFMVYLQKENIIDESGMPKERFSAEFPKEGPSILRIQQVVRGDSAAYFCASSSSGVDYGYTFGSGTRLTVV.

The chain carries TRBV19 and TRBJ1-4; D gene uncertain. Trimming pared 6 bases from V and 7 bases from J, leaving 18 bases between. Germline values: CDR1 LNHDA, CDR2 SQIVND (reference sequence). This CDR3 has 15 amino acids. This CDR3 is CASSQTYPLSEKLFF. The CDR3 region has the DNA TGTGCCAGTAGCCAGACCTACCCCCTGAGTGAAAAACTGTTTTTT.

The chain uses TRBV3-1 (or the pseudogene TRBV3-2) and TRBJ2-2; weak D call: TRBD1 (6 bases). The germline CDR1 and CDR2 sequences are LGHDT and YNNKEL (reference sequence). V was trimmed by 3 bases and J by 9 bases, leaving 8 bases between them. The CDR3 is 12 amino acids. CDR3 in DNA: TGTGCCAGCAGCCAGACAGGAAGGGAGCTGTTTTTT. Amino acids: CASSQTGRELFF.

The V gene is TRBV7-8, the J gene TRBJ1-6; D is possibly TRBD1 (6 bases). The V and J ends lost 5 bases and 5 bases respectively, with 13 bases between them. Germline lookup yields CDR1 SGHVS and CDR2 FQNEAQ. This CDR3 region has 15 residues. The CDR3 DNA is TGTGCCAGCAGCGCCAACAGGGCTAATAATTCACCCCTCCACTTT. Translation gives CASSANRANNSPLHF.

V is TRBV28 and J is TRBJ2-7; D tentatively reads TRBD1 or TRBD2 (5 bases each). Germline V gene sequence: CDR1 MDHEN, CDR2 SYDVKM. The CDR3 has 14 residues. Trimming pared 6 bases from V and 1 base from J, leaving 13 bases between. The CDR3 nucleotides are TGTGCCAGCAGAGGGACGGGCCAATCCTACGAGCAGTACTTC. Translating gives CASRGTGQSYEQYF.

This chain links TRBV7-3 with TRBJ2-3; D uncertain. The CDR3 totals 12 residues. CDR1 is SGHTA and CDR2 is FQGTGA in the germline V gene. Trimming shortened V by 6 bases and J by 6 bases, and 10 bases separated the two germline ends. The CDR3 loop is CASSWNGDTQYF. CDR3 DNA: TGTGCCAGCAGTTGGAATGGGGATACGCAGTATTTT.

In its sample, this clone was seen a few times. The rearrangement uses TRBV6-2 or TRBV6-3 and TRBJ2-5; weak D call: TRBD1 (5 bases). This CDR3 has 13 residues. V was pared by 6 bases and J by 1 base, with 9 bases between. Germline CDR1 and CDR2: MNHEY and SVGEGT. The CDR3 protein is CASSVGPQETQYF. CDR3 nucleotides: TGTGCCAGCAGCGTGGGGCCCCAAGAGACCCAGTACTTC.

CDR3 sequence: CASSKRGETGLSYEQYF. The DNA of the CDR3 is TGTGCCAGCAGCAAAAGAGGGGAGACAGGCCTCTCCTACGAGCAGTACTTC. This chain joins TRBV21-1 and TRBJ2-7; TRBD1 is the table's D call and was not checked against the DNA. TRBV21-1 is a known pseudogene. The CDR3 totals 17 residues.